This entry describes one TCR beta chain. Antigen: not known. This specimen comes from a study of cytomegalovirus exposure and HLA in healthy donors. Donors likely had unrecorded immune exposures despite being nominally healthy when sampled. The trim removed 2 bases at V and 4 bases at J, leaving 3 bases unmatched. Germline V gives CDR1 GTSNPN, CDR2 SVGIG (reference sequence). There are 14 residues in the CDR3. The PCR was carried out with 60 Vbeta primers and 13 Jbeta primers. The assay was immunoSEQ multiplex PCR, and TCRdb's table has in-frame clones only and misses some. Found here are 100,000 to 150,000 clones, roughly 71% of them singletons; the top ten hold about 4%. Study conclusions and caveats: It was likely that a cluster of highly shared sequence variants was a sequencing artifact. Analysis performed later found roughly 17,000 TCR beta sequences associated with HLA alleles at 0.05 false discovery rate. Most CMV-associated TCR beta chains were later found to appear HLA-restricted.

Material: PBMCs. The gene calls are TRBV30 and TRBJ1-4; TRBD1 matches 8 bases. The source is a woman aged 45-65 years in good health and CMV-seropositive. The CDR3 DNA is TGTGCCTGGAGTTCGACAGGGGATAATGAAAAACTGTTTTTT. This sequence encodes CAWSSTGDNEKLFF.